The following is a TCR beta chain sequence with its context. There are a few counts of this clone. This receptor's antigen is unknown. There are no base qualities to consult, and no much larger clone falls within one base. In total, just over 650 healthy bone marrow donors made up the cohort. All cohort members were sampled while nominally healthy, although unrecorded immune exposures were likely present. The donor was CMV seronegative and was included in the group of a few hundred seronegative cohort members. Each donor provided a peripheral blood sample, and peripheral blood mononuclear cells were used for TCR beta sequencing. The Qiagen DNeasy Blood Extraction Kit was used to extract genomic DNA from the blood cell samples. The CDR3, cysteine through phenylalanine, is 11 amino acids long. Kept here is only the CDR3 DNA, which spans 33 bases and is read in frame from base 1. CDR1 and CDR2, per the germline V gene (reference sequence), are GTSNPN and SVGIG. V gives up 3 bases and J gives up 6 bases, and the segment between their germline ends measures 8 bases.

The method was the immunoSEQ multiplex PCR assay. For the multiplex PCR, a mixture combining 60 forward primers for TCR Vbeta segments and 13 reverse primers for TCR Jbeta segments was used. Amplification of the CDR3 region of rearranged TCR beta genes was performed with a multiplex PCR assay on genomic DNA. Amplified TCR beta libraries were sequenced as 87-base-pair reads on the Illumina HiSeq System. On the study's bioinformatics: Across the 670 or so repertoires, a later analysis counted around 80 million unique TCR beta chains, roughly 11 million of which were shared by at least two donors. To remove PCR and sequencing errors, raw reads were error-corrected and collapsed into unique sequences using a nearest-neighbor algorithm that merged closely related sequences. CDR3 sequences were aligned to IMGT reference sequences to assign V, D and J gene segments. For a sequence to be retained, a match of at least six nucleotides was required to both a V gene segment and a J gene segment. A rearrangement was called productive if the CDR3 had no stop codons and remained in frame with V and J, and every other rearrangement was called non-productive. CDR3 was defined by IMGT convention, running from the second conserved V-encoded cysteine to the conserved J-encoded phenylalanine. The earlier analysis of some 600 of the donors excluded sequences that lacked an unambiguous match to a single V gene segment. In an earlier analysis of 450 to 750 of the donors, a V segment was called functional when productive rearrangements were above 56.7%, and segregating when the standard deviation between donors exceeded 5%. To diagnose cytomegalovirus status from the catalog of TCR beta chain sequences, a statistical classification framework was built. A later analysis assigned V and J genes by comparing TCR nucleotide sequences with IMGT/GENE-DB human TR gene sequences. A later analysis assigned CDR3 sequences and most-parsimonious VDJ recombination scenarios with the TCRdist pipeline. In a later analysis, each TCR beta chain was defined by its CDR3 amino acid sequence together with its V-gene family, and reads without a unique V-gene family were excluded. In a later analysis, 450 to 600 highly shared, low-generation-probability nucleotide sequences were removed to address suspected cross-contamination and a sequencing artifact. For each public chain, a later analysis derived a clonal expansion index from normalized ranks of inferred template counts within each repertoire. A later analysis computed generation probabilities with a VDJ recombination model fitted to out-of-frame rearrangements, and checked the results against IGoR. Hypergeometric tests were used in a later analysis to score TCR-TCR, TCR-HLA and TCR-CMV co-occurrence, with a repertoire-size bias correction applied to the TCR pairs. In a later analysis, false discovery rates were estimated by permuting HLA or CMV assignments 20 times. In a later analysis, co-occurring TCRs were grouped using DBSCAN, and TCRdist sequence similarity was added for clustering within HLA-allele-positive subsets. For co-occurrence clustering, repertoires with fewer than 30,000 or more than 120,000 public chains were excluded, along with about five repertoires with anomalous nucleotide sharing. Imported from immuneACCESS, the table was reduced by TCRdb to in-frame sequences with V and J called. These copies leave out some clones; in studies compared against another copy, an unresolved V gene accounts for under half, and the cause of the remainder is not known. V and J calls plus clone size are reproduced from that table; the DNA served to infer D and trimming. The sample yields 85,000 to 100,000 clones; approximately 70% were counted once. The biggest ten clones account for around 2.5% of the sample.

The data originate from a study of cytomegalovirus exposure and HLA in healthy donors (dated by TCRdb to the late 2010s). For the wider study: In an earlier analysis of 587 of the donors, 276 Gb of sequence data and 117 million unique TCR beta sequences from about 180 million T cells were reported. Roughly 300 gigabases of sequencing data and approximately 93 million unique TCR sequences were included in an early release covering about 620 HLA-typed donors. The genetic ancestry cluster associated with self-reported Caucasian donors included around four fifths of the roughly 400 genotyped donors. The study aimed to test whether cataloging public T cell receptors could reveal signatures of past pathogen exposure. The T cell repertoires of several hundred subjects were profiled by immunosequencing and related to cytomegalovirus serostatus. Besides the first cohort of around 670 subjects, a separate validation cohort made up of over 95 different subjects was used. To predict cytomegalovirus infection status, the study combined high-throughput TCR immunosequencing, statistical association of individual TCRs with disease status, and machine learning. A later analysis re-analyzed previously published TCR beta repertoires from approximately 700 donors and added high-resolution HLA genotyping to study TCR occurrence patterns. Rather than drawing on any new phenotypic data, the later analysis identified candidate immune exposures from TCR beta sequences and the way those sequences occurred across donors. In an earlier analysis of 587 of the donors, high-throughput TCR beta sequencing was used to judge whether each TCR beta V gene segment behaved as functional or pseudogenic. Donor age, sex, ethnicity and CMV serostatus were compiled together with the repertoire data. A later genetic analysis took genome-wide SNP genotypes for about 65% of the 666 donors and used that subset as a discovery cohort. Every discovery cohort repertoire had been produced on one sequencing platform. HLA typing included class I and class II loci at four-digit resolution. Typing coverage varied by locus: roughly 629-630 donors for A, B, C, DRB1 and DQB1; some 520 for DQA1; about 570 for DPA1; 450 to 480 for DPB1. Because of strong linkage in the cohort, roughly 5 DR-DQ haplotypes were treated as single units for association and clustering. Among some 400 genotyped donors of the cohort, an average of approximately 200,000 unique TCR beta nucleotide sequences was sequenced per donor, of which about 19% were non-productive. Overall results and qualifications from the work: A few of the identified cytomegalovirus-associated TCR beta chains were confirmed in vitro to be specific for cytomegalovirus antigens. In a later analysis, most CMV-associated TCR beta chains were found to appear HLA-restricted, with HLA associations seemingly driven largely by CMV exposure. A total of fewer than 200 TCR beta chains were listed by the study as associated with cytomegalovirus. The classifier was reported to diagnose cytomegalovirus status with high specificity and sensitivity in both the original cohort and the validation cohort. Broadly in line with IMGT annotations, most TCR beta V segments showed up in productive rearrangements about 90% or about 30% of the time in an earlier analysis of 450 to 750 of the donors. The earlier analysis of approximately 560 of the donors excluded approximately 15 rarely observed V segments, including chromosome 9 orphons, because counts were too low. The 87-base-pair reads could not distinguish some IMGT-functional V segments, including TRBV6-2 and TRBV6-3, so those segments were excluded. According to the authors, the approach could potentially be generalized to other disease states and immunological phenotypes. Across donors, most TCR sequences were observed very rarely, whereas some public TCRs were present in many individuals. A later analysis reported that several top co-occurrence clusters appeared linked to parvovirus B19, influenza, CMV and Epstein-Barr virus. A later analysis found that TCR association rates varied across HLA loci, with DRB1 alleles showing the most associated TCRs and HLA-C alleles the fewest. The cohort was sequenced for TCR beta chains only, and without alpha or paired-chain data the features that could be detected were limited. A cluster of highly shared sequence variants was judged likely to represent a technical artifact of the sequencing pipeline. Compared with equally common non-associated chains, HLA-associated TCR beta chains in a later analysis were more clonally expanded and had lower generation probabilities. Roughly uniform sequencing depth across donors was assumed in presence/absence analyses, although this assumption may not hold. When HLA alleles, especially DR and DQ, strongly co-occurred, TCR associations were difficult to assign to individual alleles. Because HLA typing was unavailable for some donors at each locus, only the typed subset was used in association tests. Immune exposure information for the cohort was limited to CMV serostatus. Correlated functional status among segregating V segments might reflect linkage disequilibrium, but an unknown experimental factor could not be ruled out. According to a later genetic analysis, donors in an Asian-associated ancestry cluster had fewer N-insertions in productive TCRs than the approximately 650-donor mean. At a false discovery rate of 0.05, a later analysis linked about 16,000 TCR beta sequences to specific HLA alleles. In a later genetic analysis, a missense DCLRE1C variant was associated with V-gene and J-gene trimming of TCR beta chains, and the association was replicated in an independent cohort. A further reported finding was that TCR beta sequences accurately predicted the HLA-A and HLA-B alleles for most subjects in the first cohort.

The sequence was collected from a man aged 45-60 years in good health and CMV-seronegative. The sequence is built from TRBV30 and TRBJ1-2, with no confident D gene call. Sequencing used PBMCs. The DNA reads as follows: TGTGCCTGGAGCTGGGAGAATGGCTACACCTTC. It codes for CAWSWENGYTF.